This TCR beta chain comes out of a study of graft-versus-host responses after intestinal transplantation. Study-level background: All recipients were given anti-thymocyte globulin induction, and tacrolimus and steroids were then administered for three to four years. Whole-study findings and limits: Recipient marrow contained GvH clones, some of which appeared first in ileum or blood.

This table comes from immunoSEQ multiplex PCR, and its TCRdb copy is limited to in-frame clones, with some not included. Among over 100,000 clones listed, around 93% were seen once. V gave up 7 bases and J gave up 1 base, with 4 bases separating them. The CDR3 totals 12 residues. From germline, CDR1 is SNHLY and CDR2 FYNNEI. Notes on this clone: The antigen remains undetermined.

This clonotype was obtained from a human donor who received an intestinal transplant. This specimen consisted of unstimulated CD4+ T cells sorted from spleen or lymph node cells, obtained before intestinal transplant. This rearrangement joins TRBV2 to TRBJ2-2; no definite D call. CDR3 bases: TGTGCCAGCACCATGAACACCGGGGAGCTGTTTTTT. Its protein is CASTMNTGELFF.